Shown below are 2 T cell receptor beta chains from a single sample sequenced in a study of CXCR3-negative and CXCR3-positive naive CD8 T cells. Through 5' RACE with UMI labels, the TRB cDNA libraries were prepared. TCRdb reanalyzed the 5' RACE reads and collapses them to one entry per CDR3 protein, without DNA. Its table records about 130,000 distinct CDR3 sequences. Sequenced sample: naive CXCR3- CD8+ T cells from blood. The subset: CD45RO-CCR7+CD27+CD95- naive CD8+ T cells lacking CXCR3 (TNR3-). All receptors derive from a human donor in good health. Some clones in this sample may be carry-over from other donors' samples.

The chain uses TRBV7-3 and TRBJ2-3; the TRBD2 assignment by TCRdb is unverifiable without DNA. CDR1 SGHTA and CDR2 FQGTGA come from the germline V gene. The CDR3 spans 15 residues. This chain's CDR3 is CASSFGLGITDTQYF.

This chain links TRBV7-3 with TRBJ2-7. The CDR3 consists of 13 residues. Germline V gene sequence: CDR1 SGHTA, CDR2 FQGTGA. CDR3 sequence reads: CASSFGTAAEQYF. Supplemented by reference TRBV7-3 and TRBJ2-7, the full variable domain reads GAGVSQTPSNKVTEKGKYVELRCDPISGHTALYWYRQSLGQGPEFLIYFQGTGAADDSGLPNDRFFAVRPEGSVSTLKIQRTERGDSAVYLCASSFGTAAEQYFGPGTRLTVT.